The sequence of this T cell receptor (beta chain) was determined in a study of naive and memory T cell subsets. Worth noting for this clonotype: What it binds is not known.

Germline V gene sequence: CDR1 MNHEY, CDR2 SVGAGI. Between the trimmed V and J ends, which lost 2 bases and 4 bases, there was a span of 8 bases. The CDR3 runs 13 residues. Study-wide results and limits: Naive repertoires, especially CD8, held a few larger clonotypes, possibly memory cells re-expressing CD45RA.

Two oligonucleotides, mixed equimolar, formed the beta constant-region primer covering TRBC1 and TRBC2. Ligated cDNA was amplified by four rounds of PCR with nested alpha and beta constant-region primers and SP2. One entry per CDR3 protein, called by TCRdb with MiXCR from the UMI-ligation and nested PCR reads. The sample gives about 160,000 distinct CDR3 sequences, over 20% of which show up once; roughly 0.1% is in the top ten. Specimen: naive CD4+ T cells from blood. This clonotype was obtained from a human donor in good health. The gene calls are TRBV6-5 and TRBJ2-5; weak D call: TRBD2 (6 bases). DNA for the CDR3: TGTGCCAGCAGTTACGGAGGGGCAGAGACCCAGTACTTC. This codes for CASSYGGAETQYF.